These T cell receptor beta chains were read from a single sample in a study of blood T cells in healthy people across ages. In TCRdb, the 5' RACE reads were re-called with MiXCR into one record per CDR3 protein. This sample has approximately 800,000 distinct CDR3 sequences; about 56% occur once, and the top ten carry roughly 24%. Source material: blood. These receptors were obtained from a man aged 35 to 55 in good health. Each CDR3 is given with its conserved first and last residue. The D gene is left open where the match is weak. Size tells how often a clone was seen (once, few, many) or the class of an expanded clone, and some rows leave it out.

D: TRBD2; V: TRBV15; J: TRBJ2-7; size: few; CDR3: CATSRDRASGSREQYF; DNA: TGTGCCACCAGCAGAGATAGGGCTAGCGGGAGTCGCGAGCAGTACTTC
D: TRBD2; V: TRBV9; J: TRBJ2-1; size: many; CDR3: CARPRAGGLVVNEQFF; DNA: TGTGCCAGGCCTAGAGCGGGGGGCCTTGTAGTGAATGAGCAGTTCTTC
D: NA; V: TRBV5-1; J: TRBJ1-1; size: few; CDR3: CASSQRPDEAFF; DNA: TGCGCCAGCAGCCAGAGACCCGATGAAGCTTTCTTT
D: TRBD2; V: TRBV10-3; J: TRBJ2-7; size: NA; CDR3: CAISLAGEQYF; DNA: TGTGCCATCAGTTTAGCGGGAGAGCAGTACTTC
D: TRBD1; V: TRBV5-1; J: TRBJ2-1; size: NA; CDR3: CASSSTGGNYNEQFF; DNA: TGCGCCAGCAGCTCGACAGGGGGGAACTACAATGAGCAGTTCTTC
D: NA; V: TRBV3-1; J: TRBJ2-3; size: few; CDR3: CASNRAGDTTDTQYF; DNA: TGTGCCAGCAACAGGGCGGGAGACACCACAGATACGCAGTATTTT
D: TRBD2; V: TRBV14; J: TRBJ2-5; size: NA; CDR3: CASSQGGRETQYF; DNA: TGTGCCAGCAGCCAAGGCGGGAGGGAGACCCAGTACTTC
D: NA; V: TRBV4-1; J: TRBJ2-3; size: NA; CDR3: CASSQERNRGAPTDTQYF; DNA: TGCGCCAGCAGCCAAGAACGTAACCGGGGGGCTCCGACAGATACGCAGTATTTT
D: NA; V: TRBV20-1; J: TRBJ2-5; size: NA; CDR3: CSATAGGAGETQYF; DNA: TGCAGTGCTACCGCCGGAGGGGCGGGGGAGACCCAGTACTTC
D: TRBD2; V: TRBV10-3; J: TRBJ2-7; size: few; CDR3: CAISAGGGYEQYF; DNA: TGTGCCATCAGTGCGGGAGGTGGGTACGAGCAGTACTTC
D: NA; V: TRBV7-9; J: TRBJ1-5; size: few; CDR3: CASSLGGMGNQPQHF; DNA: TGTGCCAGCAGCTTAGGGGGAATGGGCAATCAGCCCCAGCATTTT
D: NA; V: TRBV24-1; J: TRBJ2-5; size: NA; CDR3: CATEGPSGQQETQYF; DNA: TGTGCCACCGAGGGCCCAAGCGGTCAGCAAGAGACCCAGTACTTC
D: NA; V: TRBV6-1; J: TRBJ1-2; size: NA; CDR3: CASSYDGSNYGYTF; DNA: TGTGCCAGCAGCTACGACGGCTCTAACTATGGCTACACCTTC
D: NA; V: TRBV9; J: TRBJ1-2; size: few; CDR3: CASSAMVDYTF; DNA: TGTGCCAGCAGCGCCATGGTGGACTACACCTTC
D: NA; V: TRBV7-2; J: TRBJ2-5; size: many; CDR3: CASSLWTAYQETQYF; DNA: TGTGCCAGCAGCCTTTGGACAGCCTACCAAGAGACCCAGTACTTC
D: TRBD1; V: TRBV10-3; J: TRBJ2-6; size: NA; CDR3: CAISQVPTGDAGANVLTF; DNA: TGTGCCATCAGTCAAGTTCCCACAGGGGATGCTGGGGCCAACGTCCTGACTTTC